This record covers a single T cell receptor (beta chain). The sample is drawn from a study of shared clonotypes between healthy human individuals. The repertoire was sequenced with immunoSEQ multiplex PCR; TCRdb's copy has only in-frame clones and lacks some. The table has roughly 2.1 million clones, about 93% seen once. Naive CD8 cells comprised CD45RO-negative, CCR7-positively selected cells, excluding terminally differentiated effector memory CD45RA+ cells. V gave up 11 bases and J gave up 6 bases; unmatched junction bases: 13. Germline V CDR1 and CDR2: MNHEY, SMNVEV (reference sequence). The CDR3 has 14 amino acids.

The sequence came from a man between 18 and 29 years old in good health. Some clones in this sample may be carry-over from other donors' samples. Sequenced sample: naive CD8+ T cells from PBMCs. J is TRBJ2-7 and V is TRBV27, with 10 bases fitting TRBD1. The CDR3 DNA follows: TGTGCCGTAGCAACTCGGGACAGGGGCCTCGAGCAGTACTTC. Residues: CAVATRDRGLEQYF.